This passage covers 8 T cell receptor beta chains from one sample sequenced in a study of shared clonotypes between healthy human individuals. This table comes from immunoSEQ multiplex PCR, and its TCRdb copy is limited to in-frame clones, with some not included. This sample carries some 2,500,000 clones, 85% to 95% of them seen once, and the ten largest clones take more than 0.35%. Sequenced sample: naive CD4+ T cells from PBMCs. Subset in this sample: CD45RA+ positively selected. These receptor sequences come from a man younger than 35 in good health. Some clones in this sample may be carry-over from other donors' samples.

This clone was counted only a few times. The chain links TRBV19 to TRBJ2-2, with 8 bases lining up with TRBD1. The CDR3 sequence is 16 residues long. Germline values: CDR1 LNHDA, CDR2 SQIVND (reference sequence). With 7 bases clipped from V and 3 bases from J, the junction kept 10 bases outside the gene matches. The CDR3 spells CASTSDRGPYTGELFF. The CDR3 DNA is TGTGCCAGTACTTCCGACAGGGGCCCCTACACCGGGGAGCTGTTTTTT.

The chain has TRBV30 and TRBJ2-1, with 7 bases matching TRBD2. Germline CDR1 is GTSNPN and CDR2 is SVGIG (reference sequence). The CDR3 runs 15 residues. J gave up 10 bases and V 0 bases, and 12 bases lay outside the gene matches. The CDR3 reads CAWSVQGSGPGEQFF. Here the CDR3 DNA reads TGTGCCTGGAGTGTACAAGGTAGCGGGCCCGGGGAGCAGTTCTTC.

This sequence joins TRBV2 and TRBJ2-7; D is unresolved. V was cut by 8 bases and J by 5 bases, with 10 bases left in between. Germline assignment: CDR1 SNHLY and CDR2 FYNNEI. This CDR3 is 11 amino acids long. The CDR3 bases are TGTGCCAGCGGTGTTAGGAACGAGCAGTACTTC. As protein: CASGVRNEQYF.

This chain uses TRBV11-1 with TRBJ2-7; TRBD1 aligns across 7 bases. CDR1 is SGHAT, CDR2 FQDESV, per germline (reference sequence). V was clipped by 4 bases and J by 3 bases; unmatched bases: 6. CDR3 length: 14 amino acids. The CDR3 here is CASSSGQAHYEQYF. The CDR3 DNA follows: TGTGCCAGCAGCTCCGGACAGGCTCACTACGAGCAGTACTTC.

The chain employs TRBV6-4 and TRBJ2-2; D is possibly TRBD2 (6 bases). CDR1 and CDR2 from the germline V gene are MRHNA and SNTAGT. The CDR3 covers 15 residues. V gave up 3 bases and J gave up 6 bases, with 14 bases separating them. CDR3 sequence: CASSDPGTGAGELFF. The CDR3, as DNA: TGTGCCAGCAGTGATCCCGGGACGGGGGCCGGGGAGCTGTTTTTT.

This clone was found a few times. The V call is TRBV5-1, the J call TRBJ1-1; TRBD1 matches at 7 bases. Losses at the gene ends were 4 bases for V and 3 bases for J; bases not matched to a gene: 9. Germline CDR1 is SGHRS and CDR2 is YFSETQ. This CDR3 spans 15 amino acids. CDR3 nucleotides: TGCGCCAGCAGCCCGCAGGGGGTTGAGGACACTGAAGCTTTCTTT. This gives the protein CASSPQGVEDTEAFF.

The J gene is TRBJ1-2, the V gene TRBV19, with 9 bases identical to TRBD1. Per germline, CDR1 LNHDA and CDR2 SQIVND (reference sequence). This CDR3 has 18 residues. V was pared by 6 bases and J by 7 bases, with 21 bases of the junction left unmatched. CDR3 DNA: TGTGCCAGTAGCATCCCACCGGGACAGGGATCCCTCTTGGTTGGCTACACCTTC. Its translation is CASSIPPGQGSLLVGYTF.

The chain joins TRBV9 to TRBJ1-5, with D uncertain. Trimming took 1 base from V and 7 from J, leaving 12 bases between them. This CDR3 spans 14 amino acids. Looked up from germline, CDR1 is SGDLS and CDR2 is YYNGEE. CDR3 protein: CASSVLQEGQPQHF. CDR3 coding DNA: TGTGCCAGCAGCGTACTCCAGGAAGGGCAGCCCCAGCATTTT.